This passage covers 20 T cell receptor beta chains from one sample sequenced in a study of breast tumors, draining lymph nodes, adjacent tissues. TCRdb itself ran the multiplex PCR reads through MiXCR, one entry per CDR3 protein. The sample comprises 30,000 to 40,000 distinct CDR3 sequences, roughly 36% of which are singletons, and around 9.9% rests with the top ten. The sequenced material came from breast tumor tissue. These TCRs come from a female donor with breast cancer. Some clones in this sample may be carry-over from other donors' samples.

This clonotype was picked up one time. Being one base from a much bigger clone, this may be a read error. CDR3 protein: CASSLDGITLPFQQCF. The CDR3 region has the DNA TGTGCCAGCAGCTTAGACGGAATAACCCTGCCCTTCCAGCAGTGCTTC. J is TRBJ2-7 and V is TRBV11-3, with D unclear. CDR3 length: 16 amino acids. Germline lookup yields CDR1 SGHNT and CDR2 YENEEA.

This clonotype was counted many times. The rearrangement uses TRBV6-5 and TRBJ2-7; the D gene could be TRBD1 or TRBD2 (6 bases each). From germline, CDR1 is MNHEY and CDR2 SVGAGI. The V and J ends lost 2 bases and 2 bases respectively, with 16 bases between them. The CDR3 is 16 amino acids. DNA for the CDR3: TGTGCCAGCAGTTACCCCTCGGGGGACACCACCTACGAGCAGTACTTC. Translating gives CASSYPSGDTTYEQYF.

This clonotype was detected many times. J is TRBJ2-2 and V is TRBV29-1, with 10 bases identical to TRBD2. Unmatched junction bases numbered 8, after V lost 7 bases and J lost 3 bases. The CDR3 loop spans 15 amino acids. Germline values: CDR1 SQVTM, CDR2 ANQGSEA. The CDR3 sequence: CSASSGRGYTGELFF. CDR3 bases: TGCAGCGCCTCTAGCGGGAGAGGGTACACCGGGGAGCTGTTTTTT.

By sample fraction, this clonotype is medium-sized. The chain joins TRBV6-5 to TRBJ2-5; a weak D match, TRBD1 (5 bases). Germline CDR1 and CDR2: MNHEY and SVGAGI. Deletions cut 6 bases from V and 7 bases from J, with 15 bases between. The CDR3 is 13 amino acids. CDR3 loop: CASSRDGQGTQYF. CDR3 sequence (DNA): TGTGCCAGCAGCCGTGATGGGCAGGGGACCCAGTACTTC.

This clonotype was detected many times. CDR3: CASSPGNSPLHF. In nucleotides, the CDR3 is TGTGCCAGCAGTCCAGGGAATTCACCCCTCCACTTT. V is TRBV7-3 and J is TRBJ1-6; weak D call: TRBD1 (5 bases). Germline CDR1 is SGHTA and CDR2 is FQGTGA. Trimming pared 6 bases from V and 7 bases from J, leaving 7 bases between. CDR3 size: 12 residues.

This clonotype was counted at least ten times. The chain combines TRBV11-2 with TRBJ2-1; D gene unclear. This CDR3 comprises 13 residues. The germline V gene has CDR1 SGHAT and CDR2 FQNNGV. Trimming pared 5 bases from V and 9 bases from J, leaving 14 bases between. CDR3 loop: CASSPAPGFEQFF. The CDR3 DNA reads TGTGCCAGCAGCCCGGCGCCAGGCTTTGAGCAGTTCTTC.

This clonotype was recorded many times. The DNA for the CDR3 is TGCGCCAGCAGCTTGAACGGCTACGAGCAGTACTTC. Residues: CASSLNGYEQYF. V usage is TRBV5-1 and J usage is TRBJ2-7; D unresolved. Germline lookup yields CDR1 SGHRS and CDR2 YFSETQ. This CDR3 comprises 12 residues. V lost 1 base and J lost 3, with 5 bases in between.

As for this clonotype: A clone one base away is much larger, so this may be a read error. V gene TRBV7-2 combines with J gene TRBJ2-2; TRBD2 might be the D (5 bases). Germline loops: CDR1 SGHTA, CDR2 FQGNSA. The CDR3 consists of 15 residues. CDR3 sequence reads: CASSLYSLNTGELLF. The CDR3 DNA sequence: TGTGCCAGCAGCTTATACTCACTTAACACCGGGGAGCTGCTTTTT.

The chain is built from TRBV14 and TRBJ1-5; D is uncertain. Germline V gene sequence: CDR1 SGHDN, CDR2 FVKESK. The CDR3 totals 16 residues. The V end was cut by 1 base, the J end by 0 bases, with 10 bases between. The CDR3: CASSQGERNSNQPQHF. CDR3 nucleotides: TGTGCCAGCAGCCAAGGGGAGCGGAATAGCAATCAGCCCCAGCATTTT.

This clonotype was picked up many times. The chain recombines TRBV20-1 with TRBJ1-5; the match to TRBD1 covers 12 bases. The CDR3 length is 15 residues. CDR1 and CDR2 (germline): DFQATT, SNEGSKA (reference sequence). Trimming at V came to 6 bases and at J to 6 bases, leaving 9 bases not matched to a gene. CDR3 loop: CSANPGQGAGQPQHF. The CDR3 coding sequence is TGCAGTGCAAACCCGGGACAGGGGGCAGGTCAGCCCCAGCATTTT.

This rearrangement joins TRBV3-1 to TRBJ1-6, with 10 bases lining up with TRBD1. The germline gives CDR1 LGHDT, CDR2 YNNKEL (reference sequence). The ends lost 6 bases at V and 9 bases at J; junction bases unmatched: 5. This CDR3 spans 14 amino acids. The CDR3 spells CASRARDRGSPLHF. The CDR3 bases are TGTGCCAGCAGGGCCCGGGACAGGGGTTCACCCCTCCACTTT. Using reference TRBV3-1 and TRBJ1-6 for the parts outside the CDR3, the full variable domain is DTAVSQTPKYLVTQMGNDKSIKCEQNLGHDTMYWYKQDSKKFLKIMFSYNNKELIINETVPNRFSPKSPDKAHLNLHINSLELGDSAVYFCASRARDRGSPLHFGNGTRLTVT.

V usage is TRBV2 and J usage is TRBJ2-7, with D hard to call. This CDR3 region has 13 residues. The germline V gene encodes CDR1 SNHLY and CDR2 FYNNEI. The germline V and J ends were trimmed by 6 bases and 2 bases, with 11 bases remaining between them. The CDR3 spells CASSPGKTYEQYF. DNA of the CDR3: TGTGCCAGCAGCCCTGGGAAAACCTACGAGCAGTACTTC.

With regard to this clonotype: One end of the junction is discordant with germline, which a read error may explain. V usage is TRBV7-2 and J usage is TRBJ2-7; 10 positions agree with TRBD2. Per germline, CDR1 SGHTA and CDR2 FQGNSA. The CDR3 has 14 residues. CDR3 amino acids: CASSLARLAGEQDF. The CDR3 DNA sequence: TGTGCCAGCAGCCTAGCCCGGCTAGCGGGGGAGCAGGACTTC.

As to this clonotype: It is likely a read error, because the conserved phenylalanine at the end of the CDR3 is missing. The genes are TRBV18 and TRBJ2-5; D gene uncertain. In germline, CDR1 is KGHSH, CDR2 LQKENI. The CDR3 length is 12 residues. V lost 3 bases and J lost 3, with 5 bases in between. The CDR3 sequence is CASSPNKETQYL. Written as DNA, the CDR3 is TGTGCCAGCTCACCTAATAAAGAGACCCAGTACCTC.

A word on this clonotype: One end of the junction does not line up with germline, which may come from a read error. The chain couples TRBV5-1 to TRBJ2-7; 13 bases are a match to TRBD2. Germline V CDR1 and CDR2: SGHRS, YFSETQ. The CDR3 extends over 13 amino acids. CDR3 amino acids: CGSRTSGSYEQYF. In DNA, the CDR3 is TGCGGCAGCAGGACTAGCGGGAGTTATGAGCAGTACTTC. Variable domain in full (rest from reference TRBV5-1 and TRBJ2-7): KAGVTQTPRYLIKTRGQQVTLSCSPISGHRSVSWYQQTPGQGLQFLFEYFSETQRNKGNFPGRFSGRQFSNSRSEMNVSTLELGDSALYLCGSRTSGSYEQYFGPGTRLTVT.

The table lists this clonotype with many counts. The rearrangement uses TRBV2 and TRBJ2-6; the match to TRBD2 covers 11 bases. The CDR3 sequence is 16 residues long. The V gene end was trimmed by 6 bases and the J gene end by 4 bases; junction bases not matched to a gene: 5. From germline, CDR1 is SNHLY and CDR2 FYNNEI. The CDR3 DNA sequence: TGTGCCAGCAGGCGGACTAGCGGGTCCGGGGCCAACGTCCTGACTTTC. This translates into CASRRTSGSGANVLTF.

The chain joins TRBV20-1 to TRBJ2-1; 9 nucleotides align to TRBD2. Germline V lookup: CDR1 DFQATT, CDR2 SNEGSKA (reference sequence). The CDR3 has 15 amino acids. Trimming took 0 bases from V and 5 from J; bases not matched to a gene: 5. CDR3 DNA sequence: TGCAGTGCTAGAGATCGGCTAGCGGGAAACAATGAGCAGTTCTTC. This sequence encodes CSARDRLAGNNEQFF.

This clonotype was counted at least ten times. This chain joins TRBV5-1 and TRBJ2-1; TRBD2 might be the D (5 bases). V was pared by 0 bases and J by 9 bases, with 10 bases between. CDR3 length equals 13 residues. Germline V CDR1 and CDR2: SGHRS, YFSETQ. The CDR3 bases are TGCGCCAGCAGCTTGGGGCGAGGGAGTGAGCAGTTCTTC. This translates into CASSLGRGSEQFF.

The V call is TRBV7-8, the J call TRBJ2-3; 11 bases are shared with TRBD2. This CDR3 is built from 18 residues. Losses at the gene ends were 5 bases for V and 0 bases for J; bases not matched to a gene: 10. From germline, CDR1 is SGHVS and CDR2 FQNEAQ. The CDR3 coding sequence is TGTGCCAGCAGCCCGAGGAACGGACTAGCGGGCAGCACAGATACGCAGTATTTT. Translating gives CASSPRNGLAGSTDTQYF.

The chain uses TRBV7-2 and TRBJ2-7, with TRBD2 matching over 7 bases. The V gene end was trimmed by 6 bases and the J gene end by 7 bases; junction bases not matched to a gene: 9. Germline V gene lookup returns CDR1 SGHTA and CDR2 FQGNSA. The CDR3 covers 13 residues. For the CDR3, the DNA is TGTGCCAGCAGGCCTCCGGGGGGTAGGGAGCAGTACTTC. It translates to CASRPPGGREQYF.